Listed below are T cell receptor beta chains from one sample, sequenced in a study of T cells in localized non-small cell lung cancer. Using immunoSEQ multiplex PCR, the repertoire was profiled, and TCRdb retains in-frame clones only, with some absent. The data contain 100,000 or so clones, more than 75% of them singletons. This sample comprised PBMCs, obtained before any cancer treatment. All receptors come from a woman aged 40-69 years with stage II squamous cell lung carcinoma. Both conserved end residues are trimmed from each CDR3. Each record gives: V gene, J gene, CDR3 protein.

V gene: TRBV19; J gene: TRBJ1-5; CDR3 protein: ASKDQNLNQPQH
V gene: TRBV19; J gene: TRBJ2-7; CDR3 protein: ASSIRDGAHEQY
V gene: TRBV6-6; J gene: TRBJ2-1; CDR3 protein: ASSVRGQEQF
V gene: TRBV29-1; J gene: TRBJ2-1; CDR3 protein: SVEDLRQRYNEQF
V gene: TRBV14; J gene: TRBJ1-1; CDR3 protein: ASSPLGQGGTEAF
V gene: TRBV11-1; J gene: TRBJ2-7; CDR3 protein: ASSAHSLPTYEQY
V gene: TRBV5-1; J gene: TRBJ1-3; CDR3 protein: ASSPDPGSGNTIY
V gene: TRBV6-1; J gene: TRBJ1-2; CDR3 protein: ASSEGGRTYGYT
V gene: TRBV7-9; J gene: TRBJ1-5; CDR3 protein: ASSLGQGSQPQH
V gene: TRBV6-1; J gene: TRBJ1-5; CDR3 protein: ASSDRVRQPQH
V gene: TRBV19; J gene: TRBJ2-2; CDR3 protein: ASTRAPETGELF
V gene: TRBV6-5; J gene: TRBJ1-1; CDR3 protein: ASSYSIPWDTEAF
V gene: TRBV5-6; J gene: TRBJ2-3; CDR3 protein: ASIKHGTKGTDTQY
V gene: TRBV20-1; J gene: TRBJ2-1; CDR3 protein: SAWTGNEQF
V gene: TRBV11-1; J gene: TRBJ2-2; CDR3 protein: ASSLSGRALNGELF
V gene: TRBV28; J gene: TRBJ1-6; CDR3 protein: ASSGGSSPLH